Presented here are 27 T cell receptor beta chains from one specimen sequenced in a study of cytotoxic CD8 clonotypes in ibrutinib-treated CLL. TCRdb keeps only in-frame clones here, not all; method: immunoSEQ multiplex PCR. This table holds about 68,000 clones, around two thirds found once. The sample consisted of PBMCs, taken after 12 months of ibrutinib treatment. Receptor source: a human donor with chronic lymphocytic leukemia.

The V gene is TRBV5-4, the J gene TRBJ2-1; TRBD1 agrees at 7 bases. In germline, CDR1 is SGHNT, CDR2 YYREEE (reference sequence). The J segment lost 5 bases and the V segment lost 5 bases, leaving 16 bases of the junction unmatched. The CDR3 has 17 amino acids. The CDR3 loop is CASSPIRGRGKNNEQFF. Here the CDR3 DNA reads TGTGCCAGCAGTCCCATAAGGGGCAGGGGGAAAAACAATGAGCAGTTCTTC.

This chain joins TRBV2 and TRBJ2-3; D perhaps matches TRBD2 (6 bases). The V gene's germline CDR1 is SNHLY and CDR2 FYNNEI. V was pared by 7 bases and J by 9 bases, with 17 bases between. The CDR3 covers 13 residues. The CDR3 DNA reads TGTGCCAGCATATCGGGGGAGTCAGGCACGCAGTATTTT. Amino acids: CASISGESGTQYF.

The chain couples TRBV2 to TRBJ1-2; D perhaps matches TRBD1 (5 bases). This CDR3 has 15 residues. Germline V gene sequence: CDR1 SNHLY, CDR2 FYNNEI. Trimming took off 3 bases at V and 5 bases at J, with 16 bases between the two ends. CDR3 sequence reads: CASSDGSGRGYGYTF. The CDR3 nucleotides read TGTGCCAGCAGTGACGGGTCAGGGAGAGGGTATGGCTACACCTTC. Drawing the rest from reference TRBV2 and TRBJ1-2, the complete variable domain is EPEVTQTPSHQVTQMGQEVILRCVPISNHLYFYWYRQILGQKVEFLVSFYNNEISEKSEIFDDQFSVERPDGSNFTLKIRSTKLEDSAMYFCASSDGSGRGYGYTFGSGTRLTVV.

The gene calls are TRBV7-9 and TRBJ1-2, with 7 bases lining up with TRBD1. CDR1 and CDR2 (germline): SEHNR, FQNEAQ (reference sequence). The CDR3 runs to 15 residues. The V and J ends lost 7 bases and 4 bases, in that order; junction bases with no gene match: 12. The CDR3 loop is CASIGSRGTFYGYTF. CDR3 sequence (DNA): TGTGCCAGCATCGGAAGCAGGGGGACCTTCTATGGCTACACCTTC.

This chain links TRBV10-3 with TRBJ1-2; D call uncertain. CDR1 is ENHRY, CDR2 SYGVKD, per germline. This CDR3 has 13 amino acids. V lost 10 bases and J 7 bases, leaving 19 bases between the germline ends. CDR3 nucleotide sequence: TGTGCCAACAAGGACGGCCCGGAGGGTGGCTACACCTTC. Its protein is CANKDGPEGGYTF.

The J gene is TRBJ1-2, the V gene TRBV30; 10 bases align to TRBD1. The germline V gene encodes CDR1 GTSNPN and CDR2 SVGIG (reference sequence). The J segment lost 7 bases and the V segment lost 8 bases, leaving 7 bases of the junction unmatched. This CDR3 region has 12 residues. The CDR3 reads CARDRGLSGYTF. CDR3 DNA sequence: TGTGCCCGGGACAGGGGATTAAGTGGCTACACCTTC.

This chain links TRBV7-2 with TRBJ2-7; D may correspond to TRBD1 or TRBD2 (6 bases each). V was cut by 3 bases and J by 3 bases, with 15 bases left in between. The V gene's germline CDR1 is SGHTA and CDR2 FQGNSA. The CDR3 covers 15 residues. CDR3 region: CASSLDGGGNYEQYF. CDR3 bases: TGTGCCAGCAGCTTGGATGGGGGCGGGAACTACGAGCAGTACTTC.

CDR3 in DNA: TGTGCCAGCAGCTTAGGTATTCAACAGCCCCAGCATTTT. Amino acid sequence: CASSLGIQQPQHF. This chain connects TRBV7-8 to TRBJ1-5; D gene unclear. Germline CDR1 SGHVS, CDR2 FQNEAQ. Trimming took off 1 base at V and 7 bases at J, with 8 bases between the two ends. The CDR3 runs to 13 residues.

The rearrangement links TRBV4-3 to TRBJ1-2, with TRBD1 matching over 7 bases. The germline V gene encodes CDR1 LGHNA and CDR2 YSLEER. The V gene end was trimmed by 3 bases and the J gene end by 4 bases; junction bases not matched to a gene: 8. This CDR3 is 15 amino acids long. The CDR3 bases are TGCGCCAGCAGCCAGGAGGGGCAGGGGGGCTATGGCTACACCTTC. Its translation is CASSQEGQGGYGYTF.

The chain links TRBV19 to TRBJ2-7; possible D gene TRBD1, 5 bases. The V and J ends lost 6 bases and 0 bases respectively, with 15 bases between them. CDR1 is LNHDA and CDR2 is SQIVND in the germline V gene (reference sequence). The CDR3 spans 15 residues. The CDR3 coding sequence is TGTGCCAGTAGCCCCGGACAAACCTTCTCCTACGAGCAGTACTTC. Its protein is CASSPGQTFSYEQYF.

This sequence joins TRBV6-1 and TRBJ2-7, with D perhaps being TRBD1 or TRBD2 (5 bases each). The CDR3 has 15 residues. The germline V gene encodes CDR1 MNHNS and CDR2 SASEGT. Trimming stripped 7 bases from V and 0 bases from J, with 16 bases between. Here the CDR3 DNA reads TGTGCCAGCACTACGGGGCGGAGTAGCTCCTACGAGCAGTACTTC. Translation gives CASTTGRSSSYEQYF.

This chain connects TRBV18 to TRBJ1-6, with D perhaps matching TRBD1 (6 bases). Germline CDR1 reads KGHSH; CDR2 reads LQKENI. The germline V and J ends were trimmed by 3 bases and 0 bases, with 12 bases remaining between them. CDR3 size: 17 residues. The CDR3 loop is CASSPTGGDSYNSPLHF. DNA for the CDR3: TGTGCCAGCTCACCGACAGGTGGGGACTCCTATAATTCACCCCTCCACTTT.

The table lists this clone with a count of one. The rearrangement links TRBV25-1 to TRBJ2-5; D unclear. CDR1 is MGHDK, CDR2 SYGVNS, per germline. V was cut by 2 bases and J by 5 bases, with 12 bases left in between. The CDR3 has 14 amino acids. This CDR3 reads CASSEQAPGETQYF. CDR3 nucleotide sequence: TGTGCCAGCAGTGAACAGGCCCCTGGGGAGACCCAGTACTTC.

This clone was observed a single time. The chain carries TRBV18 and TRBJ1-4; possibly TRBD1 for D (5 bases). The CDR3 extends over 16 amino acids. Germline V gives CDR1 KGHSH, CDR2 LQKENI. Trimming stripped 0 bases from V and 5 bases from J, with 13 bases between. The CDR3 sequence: CASSPPVRAMNEKLFF. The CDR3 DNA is TGTGCCAGCTCACCACCGGTCAGGGCAATGAATGAAAAACTGTTTTTT.

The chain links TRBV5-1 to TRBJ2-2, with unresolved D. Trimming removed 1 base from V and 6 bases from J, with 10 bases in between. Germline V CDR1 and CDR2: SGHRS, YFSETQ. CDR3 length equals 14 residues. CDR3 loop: CASSLSSPPGELFF. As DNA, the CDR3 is TGCGCCAGCAGCTTGAGCAGTCCCCCCGGGGAGCTGTTTTTT. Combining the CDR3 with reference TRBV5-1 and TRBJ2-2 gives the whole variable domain KAGVTQTPRYLIKTRGQQVTLSCSPISGHRSVSWYQQTPGQGLQFLFEYFSETQRNKGNFPGRFSGRQFSNSRSEMNVSTLELGDSALYLCASSLSSPPGELFFGEGSRLTVL.

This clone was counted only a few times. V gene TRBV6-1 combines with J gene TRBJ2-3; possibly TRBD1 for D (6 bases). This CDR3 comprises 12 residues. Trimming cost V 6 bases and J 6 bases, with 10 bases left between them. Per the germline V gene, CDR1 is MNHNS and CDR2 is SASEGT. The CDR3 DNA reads TGTGCCAGCAGCGTCACAGGGGATACGCAGTATTTT. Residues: CASSVTGDTQYF.

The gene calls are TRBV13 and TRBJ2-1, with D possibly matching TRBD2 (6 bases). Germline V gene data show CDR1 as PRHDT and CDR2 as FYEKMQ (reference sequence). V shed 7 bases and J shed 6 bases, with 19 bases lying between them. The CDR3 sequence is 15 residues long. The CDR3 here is CASTQTRRGANEQFF. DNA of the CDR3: TGTGCCAGCACCCAAACCCGCCGCGGGGCCAATGAGCAGTTCTTC.

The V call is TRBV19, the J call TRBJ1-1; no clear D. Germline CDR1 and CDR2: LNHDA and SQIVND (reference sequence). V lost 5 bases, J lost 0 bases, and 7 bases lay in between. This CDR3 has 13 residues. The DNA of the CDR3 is TGTGCCAGTAGTGAACGATTGAACACTGAAGCTTTCTTT. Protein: CASSERLNTEAFF.

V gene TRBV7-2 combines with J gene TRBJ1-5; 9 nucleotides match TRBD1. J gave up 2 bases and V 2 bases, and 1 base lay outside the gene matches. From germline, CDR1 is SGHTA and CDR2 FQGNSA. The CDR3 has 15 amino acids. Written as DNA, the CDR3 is TGTGCCAGCAGCTTAAGGACAGGGGGCAATCAGCCCCAGCATTTT. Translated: CASSLRTGGNQPQHF.

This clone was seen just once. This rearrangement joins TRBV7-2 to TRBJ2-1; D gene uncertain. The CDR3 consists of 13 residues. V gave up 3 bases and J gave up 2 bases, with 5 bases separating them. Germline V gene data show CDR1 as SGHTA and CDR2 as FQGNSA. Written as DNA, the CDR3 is TGTGCCAGCAGCTTGCCGCCCTACAATGAGCAGTTCTTC. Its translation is CASSLPPYNEQFF.

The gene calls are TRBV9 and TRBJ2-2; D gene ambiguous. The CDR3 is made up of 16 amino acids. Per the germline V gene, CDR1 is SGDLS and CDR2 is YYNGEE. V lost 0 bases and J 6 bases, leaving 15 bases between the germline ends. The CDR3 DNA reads TGTGCCAGCAGCGTAGACGCCCCGGCGTCGGCCGGGGAGCTGTTTTTT. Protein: CASSVDAPASAGELFF.

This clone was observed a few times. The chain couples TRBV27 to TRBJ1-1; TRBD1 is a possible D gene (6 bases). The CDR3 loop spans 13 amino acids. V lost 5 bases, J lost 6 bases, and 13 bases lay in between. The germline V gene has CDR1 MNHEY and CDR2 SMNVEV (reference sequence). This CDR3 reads CASSMVQGPEAFF. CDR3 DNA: TGTGCCAGCAGTATGGTACAGGGCCCTGAAGCTTTCTTT.

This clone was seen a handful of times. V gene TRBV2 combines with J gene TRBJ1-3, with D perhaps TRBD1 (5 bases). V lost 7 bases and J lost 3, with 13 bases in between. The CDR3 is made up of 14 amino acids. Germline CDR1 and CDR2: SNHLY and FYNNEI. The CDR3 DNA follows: TGTGCCAGCAAAAGGGGAGTGGATGGAAACACCATATATTTT. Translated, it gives CASKRGVDGNTIYF.

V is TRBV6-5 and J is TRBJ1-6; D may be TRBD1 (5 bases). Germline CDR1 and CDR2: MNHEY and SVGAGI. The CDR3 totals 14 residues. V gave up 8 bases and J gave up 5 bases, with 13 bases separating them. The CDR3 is CASRRAGNNSPLHF. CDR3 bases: TGTGCCAGCCGGAGGGCAGGGAATAATTCACCCCTCCACTTT.

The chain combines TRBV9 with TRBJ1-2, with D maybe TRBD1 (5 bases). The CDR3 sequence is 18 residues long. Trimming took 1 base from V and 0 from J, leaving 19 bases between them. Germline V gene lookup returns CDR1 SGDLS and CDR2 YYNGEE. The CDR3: CASSVTLGRGLSNYGYTF. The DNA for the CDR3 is TGTGCCAGCAGCGTAACCCTGGGACGGGGGTTGTCTAACTATGGCTACACCTTC.

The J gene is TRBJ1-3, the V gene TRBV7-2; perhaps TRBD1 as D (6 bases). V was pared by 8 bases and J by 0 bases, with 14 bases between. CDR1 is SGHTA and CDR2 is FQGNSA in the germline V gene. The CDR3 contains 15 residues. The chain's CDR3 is CASRRTGTSGNTIYF. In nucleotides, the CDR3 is TGTGCCAGCCGTCGTACAGGGACCTCTGGAAACACCATATATTTT.

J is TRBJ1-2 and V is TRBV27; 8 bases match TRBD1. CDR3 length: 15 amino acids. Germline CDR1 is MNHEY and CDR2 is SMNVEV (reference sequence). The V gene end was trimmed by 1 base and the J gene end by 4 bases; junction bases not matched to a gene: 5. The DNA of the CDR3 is TGTGCCAGCAGTTTATACCTGGACAGGGTCTATGGCTACACCTTC. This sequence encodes CASSLYLDRVYGYTF.